Detailed here is one T cell receptor beta chain. These data originate in a study of blood T cell repertoires in COVID-19. Across the study: Acute and convalescent COVID-19 specimens originated in the United States, Italy and Spain. Sources were T cells, B-cell-depleted T cells, or PBMCs; the material itself was cDNA or gDNA.

Under the authors' procedure: The authors estimated nucleated cell counts from reference gene primer amplification. Some clones are missing from TCRdb's copy, which holds only in-frame ones; the method was immunoSEQ multiplex PCR. That table supplies the V and J calls and clone size; D and trimming were determined from the DNA. The data contain some 100,000 clones, roughly nine tenths of them singletons. Germline CDR1 and CDR2: SGHVS and FNYEAQ. This CDR3 contains 17 residues. The V gene end was trimmed by 5 bases and the J gene end by 0 bases; junction bases not matched to a gene: 6. This chain connects TRBV7-6 to TRBJ2-4, with TRBD2 matching over 11 bases. The sample consisted of peripheral blood. This clonotype was sampled from a man over 45 with acute or convalescent COVID-19. As DNA, the CDR3 is TGTGCCAGCAGCCCGGGACTAGCGGTCCTAGCCAAAAACATTCAGTACTTC. Its protein is CASSPGLAVLAKNIQYF. Combining the CDR3 with reference TRBV7-6 and TRBJ2-4 gives the whole variable domain GAGVSQSPRYKVTKRGQDVALRCDPISGHVSLYWYRQALGQGPEFLTYFNYEAQQDKSGLPNDRFSAERPEGSISTLTIQRTEQRDSAMYRCASSPGLAVLAKNIQYFGAGTRLSVL.